These T cell receptor beta chains were read from a single sample in a study of blood T cell repertoires in COVID-19. Some clones are missing from TCRdb's copy, which holds only in-frame ones; the method was immunoSEQ multiplex PCR. The sample comprises 84,000 or so clones, roughly four fifths of which are singletons, and about 13% rests with the top ten. Sequencing was performed on peripheral blood. The receptors derive from a human donor in a cohort sampled during active COVID-19. Both conserved end residues are part of each CDR3. The D gene is left open where the match is weak. Part of the rows lack a size; the others show once, few, many or a class for expanded clones.

clone size: NA; V gene: TRBV5-1; D gene: NA; J gene: TRBJ1-1; CDR3 DNA: TGCGCCAGCAGCTTGGCCGGGAGGGGAGAGACTGAAGCTTTCTTT; CDR3 protein: CASSLAGRGETEAFF
clone size: NA; V gene: TRBV5-1; D gene: TRBD2; J gene: TRBJ2-5; CDR3 DNA: TGCGCCAGCAGCCGAAGGACTAGCGGATATCAAGAGACCCAGTACTTC; CDR3 protein: CASSRRTSGYQETQYF
clone size: NA; V gene: TRBV24-1; D gene: NA; J gene: TRBJ2-1; CDR3 DNA: TGTGCCACCAGTGATCCCTCGGGGAGGGGGAAAGACAATGAGCAGTTCTTC; CDR3 protein: CATSDPSGRGKDNEQFF
clone size: NA; V gene: TRBV9; D gene: NA; J gene: TRBJ1-2; CDR3 DNA: TGTGCCAGCAGCGTAGGGGCAGCCTATGGCTACACCTTC; CDR3 protein: CASSVGAAYGYTF
clone size: NA; V gene: TRBV2; D gene: NA; J gene: TRBJ2-7; CDR3 DNA: TGTGCCAGCAGTGCTCGGCAGGCCTACGAGCAGTACTTC; CDR3 protein: CASSARQAYEQYF
clone size: once; V gene: TRBV30; D gene: TRBD2; J gene: TRBJ2-3; CDR3 DNA: TGTGCCTGGAGCCTAGCGGGGGGGTTGACAGATACGCAGTATTTT; CDR3 protein: CAWSLAGGLTDTQYF
clone size: once; V gene: TRBV6-2/TRBV6-3; D gene: TRBD1; J gene: TRBJ1-1; CDR3 DNA: TGTGCCAGCAGTTACGCGGACAGGAGAAGCACTGAAGCTTTCTTT; CDR3 protein: CASSYADRRSTEAFF
clone size: NA; V gene: TRBV5-1; D gene: TRBD1; J gene: TRBJ1-1; CDR3 DNA: TGCGCCAGCAGCACCGGGACAGCGAACACTGAAGCTTTCTTT; CDR3 protein: CASSTGTANTEAFF
clone size: NA; V gene: TRBV6-5; D gene: TRBD1; J gene: TRBJ1-3; CDR3 DNA: TGTGCCAGCAGGCAGGGGGCTGGTGGAAACACCATATATTTT; CDR3 protein: CASRQGAGGNTIYF
clone size: NA; V gene: TRBV5-1; D gene: NA; J gene: TRBJ2-7; CDR3 DNA: TGCGCCAGCAGTCTAGCTGGTCTCTCCTACGAGCAGTACTTC; CDR3 protein: CASSLAGLSYEQYF
clone size: few; V gene: TRBV7-4; D gene: NA; J gene: TRBJ1-4; CDR3 DNA: TGTGCCAGCAGCTCCTCTCGTCCGACTAATGAAAAACTGTTTTTT; CDR3 protein: CASSSSRPTNEKLFF
clone size: NA; V gene: TRBV11-2; D gene: NA; J gene: TRBJ2-7; CDR3 DNA: TGTGCCAGCAGCTTAGTTGGCGGGGCTACCTACGAGCAGTACTTC; CDR3 protein: CASSLVGGATYEQYF
clone size: NA; V gene: TRBV18; D gene: NA; J gene: TRBJ2-5; CDR3 DNA: TGTGCCAGCTCACCGGGGGGAAAATGGTGGACCCAGTACTTC; CDR3 protein: CASSPGGKWWTQYF
clone size: NA; V gene: TRBV27; D gene: TRBD1; J gene: TRBJ1-1; CDR3 DNA: TGTGCCAGCAGTTCCAAGGACAGGGCCGTTGAAGCTTTCTTT; CDR3 protein: CASSSKDRAVEAFF
clone size: NA; V gene: TRBV13; D gene: TRBD2; J gene: TRBJ2-5; CDR3 DNA: TGTGCCAGCAGCCCACAGCCCAGCGGGGTAAGCGGGACCCAGTACTTC; CDR3 protein: CASSPQPSGVSGTQYF
clone size: NA; V gene: TRBV12-3/TRBV12-4; D gene: NA; J gene: TRBJ1-4; CDR3 DNA: TGTGCCAGCAGTGGCAGTTTTAATGAAAAACTGTTTTTT; CDR3 protein: CASSGSFNEKLFF
clone size: NA; V gene: TRBV5-6; D gene: TRBD1; J gene: TRBJ2-3; CDR3 DNA: TGTGCCAGCAGCGGAGTAGGGGGCTTGGCAGATACGCAGTATTTT; CDR3 protein: CASSGVGGLADTQYF
clone size: NA; V gene: TRBV6-5; D gene: NA; J gene: TRBJ1-5; CDR3 DNA: TGTGCCAGCAGTTACGGGCGCGATCAGCCCCAGCATTTT; CDR3 protein: CASSYGRDQPQHF
clone size: NA; V gene: TRBV7-2; D gene: NA; J gene: TRBJ2-1; CDR3 DNA: TGTGCCAGCAGCTTAGCGGCTTACAATGAGCAGTTCTTC; CDR3 protein: CASSLAAYNEQFF
clone size: NA; V gene: TRBV11-2; D gene: TRBD1; J gene: TRBJ2-7; CDR3 DNA: TGTGCCAGCAGCTCGACAGGGCTACCCTACGAGCAGTACTTC; CDR3 protein: CASSSTGLPYEQYF
clone size: few; V gene: TRBV5-1; D gene: TRBD1; J gene: TRBJ1-1; CDR3 DNA: TGCGCCAGCAGCCGGGGACAGGCCCTGGGGACTGAAGCTTTCTTT; CDR3 protein: CASSRGQALGTEAFF
clone size: NA; V gene: TRBV3-1/TRBV3-2; D gene: NA; J gene: TRBJ1-6; CDR3 DNA: TGTGCCAGCAGCCAAAGCCGAGGAGGTCCACCCCTCCACTTT; CDR3 protein: CASSQSRGGPPLHF
clone size: NA; V gene: TRBV3-1/TRBV3-2; D gene: TRBD2; J gene: TRBJ2-7; CDR3 DNA: TGTGCCAGCAGCCAAGATGGCCCTAGCGGGGGGGCTTACGAGCAGTACTTC; CDR3 protein: CASSQDGPSGGAYEQYF
clone size: NA; V gene: TRBV30; D gene: TRBD2; J gene: TRBJ2-1; CDR3 DNA: TGTGCCTGGCCCCGCGGGGGCGGGGGGGCCTTAGGGGTCAATGAGCAGTTCTTC; CDR3 protein: CAWPRGGGGALGVNEQFF
clone size: NA; V gene: TRBV27; D gene: NA; J gene: TRBJ1-1; CDR3 DNA: TGTGCCAGCAGTTTATCGGGGGCACACACTGAAGCTTTCTTT; CDR3 protein: CASSLSGAHTEAFF
clone size: NA; V gene: TRBV19; D gene: TRBD2; J gene: TRBJ2-5; CDR3 DNA: TGTGCCAGTAGTACCCAGGGACTAGCGGTCCAAGAGACCCAGTACTTC; CDR3 protein: CASSTQGLAVQETQYF
clone size: NA; V gene: TRBV28; D gene: NA; J gene: TRBJ1-1; CDR3 DNA: TGTGCCAGCAGTTTTTTAGGTTCACAGACTTTCTTT; CDR3 protein: CASSFLGSQTFF
clone size: NA; V gene: TRBV4-3; D gene: NA; J gene: TRBJ2-3; CDR3 DNA: TGCGCCAGCAGCCAAGAATGGGTCAGGGGATATTCAGATACGCAGTATTTT; CDR3 protein: CASSQEWVRGYSDTQYF
clone size: NA; V gene: TRBV12-3/TRBV12-4; D gene: TRBD1; J gene: TRBJ2-7; CDR3 DNA: TGTGCCAGCAGCTATGGGACAGCCTACGAGCAGTACTTC; CDR3 protein: CASSYGTAYEQYF
clone size: NA; V gene: TRBV5-4; D gene: TRBD1; J gene: TRBJ2-3; CDR3 DNA: TGTGCCAGCAGCTCCTGGTTGACAGGGACCACAGATACGCAGTATTTT; CDR3 protein: CASSSWLTGTTDTQYF
clone size: NA; V gene: TRBV7-7; D gene: TRBD2; J gene: TRBJ2-5; CDR3 DNA: TGTGCTAGCAGCTTAGGGCTAGCGGGGGGGCAGGAGACCCAGTACTTC; CDR3 protein: CASSLGLAGGQETQYF
clone size: few; V gene: TRBV6-5; D gene: NA; J gene: TRBJ1-1; CDR3 DNA: TGTGCCAGCAGTCTGACACTAGGGAACACTGAAGCTTTCTTT; CDR3 protein: CASSLTLGNTEAFF
clone size: NA; V gene: TRBV7-2; D gene: NA; J gene: TRBJ1-3; CDR3 DNA: TGTGCCAGCAGCTTAGAGGCAGGGGTTACAAACACCATATATTTT; CDR3 protein: CASSLEAGVTNTIYF
clone size: few; V gene: TRBV25-1; D gene: NA; J gene: TRBJ2-7; CDR3 DNA: TGTGCCAGCAGTGAACGGATCACCTCCAGGTCCTACGAGCAGTACTTC; CDR3 protein: CASSERITSRSYEQYF
clone size: few; V gene: TRBV4-2; D gene: TRBD1; J gene: TRBJ2-7; CDR3 DNA: TGTGCCAGCAGCCAAAAGGGACAGAGCTCCTACGAGCAGTACTTC; CDR3 protein: CASSQKGQSSYEQYF
clone size: NA; V gene: TRBV3-1/TRBV3-2; D gene: TRBD2; J gene: TRBJ2-3; CDR3 DNA: TGTGCCAGCAGCCTGACTAGCGGGGCCACAGATACGCAGTATTTT; CDR3 protein: CASSLTSGATDTQYF
clone size: few; V gene: TRBV6-5; D gene: TRBD2; J gene: TRBJ2-3; CDR3 DNA: TGTGCCAGCAGGCCTCTTAGTAGCGGGGGGCCTAAAGGGTATTTT; CDR3 protein: CASRPLSSGGPKGYF
clone size: NA; V gene: TRBV5-1; D gene: NA; J gene: TRBJ2-7; CDR3 DNA: TGCGCCAGCAGCTGGCTGACAGGAGGTCCGGCCGAGCAGTACTTC; CDR3 protein: CASSWLTGGPAEQYF
clone size: once; V gene: TRBV7-3; D gene: NA; J gene: TRBJ2-5; CDR3 DNA: TGTGCCACCAGCAAGGGGCCTGGAGAGACCCAGTACTTC; CDR3 protein: CATSKGPGETQYF